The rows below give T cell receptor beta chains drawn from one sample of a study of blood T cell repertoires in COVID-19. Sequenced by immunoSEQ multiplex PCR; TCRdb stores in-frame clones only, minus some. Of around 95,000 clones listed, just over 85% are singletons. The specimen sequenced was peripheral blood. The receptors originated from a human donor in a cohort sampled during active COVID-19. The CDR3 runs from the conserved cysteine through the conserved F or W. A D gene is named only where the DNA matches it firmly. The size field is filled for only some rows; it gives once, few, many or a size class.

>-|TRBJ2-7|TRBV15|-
CATSRDYGDSYEQYF
TGTGCCACCAGCAGAGATTACGGGGACTCCTACGAGCAGTACTTC
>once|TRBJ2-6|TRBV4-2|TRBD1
CASTRNTRGQAMDQSGANVLTF
TGTGCCAGCACTCGGAATACCCGAGGACAGGCGATGGATCAATCTGGGGCCAACGTCCTGACTTTC
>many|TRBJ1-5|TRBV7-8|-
CASSRDSRNQPQHF
TGTGCCAGCAGCCGAGACAGCCGAAATCAGCCCCAGCATTTT
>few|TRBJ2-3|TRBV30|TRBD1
CAWSDRGSTDTQYF
TGTGCCTGGAGTGACAGGGGTAGCACAGATACGCAGTATTTT
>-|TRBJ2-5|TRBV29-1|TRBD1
CSVRDRGTETQYF
TGCAGCGTTCGGGACAGGGGGACAGAGACCCAGTACTTC
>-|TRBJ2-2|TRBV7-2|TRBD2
CASSVLAGGRELFF
TGTGCCAGCAGCGTACTAGCGGGAGGGCGGGAGCTGTTTTTT
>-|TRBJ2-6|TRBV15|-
CATSTRGAGVGANVLTF
TGTGCCACCAGCACCCGGGGGGCGGGGGTAGGGGCCAACGTCCTGACTTTC
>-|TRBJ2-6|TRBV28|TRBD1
CASSPQGGDGANVLTF
TGTGCCAGCAGCCCCCAAGGGGGCGATGGGGCCAACGTCCTGACTTTC
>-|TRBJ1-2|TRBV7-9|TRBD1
CASSPQGADGYTF
TGTGCCAGCAGCCCACAGGGGGCAGATGGCTACACCTTC
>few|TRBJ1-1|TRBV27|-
CASSFREKNTEAFF
TGTGCCAGCAGTTTCCGCGAAAAGAACACTGAAGCTTTCTTT
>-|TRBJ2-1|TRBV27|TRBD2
CASSSLGLAGYNEQFF
TGTGCCAGCAGTTCCCTCGGGCTAGCGGGGTACAATGAGCAGTTCTTC
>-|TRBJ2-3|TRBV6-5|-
CASRDTSADTQYF
TGTGCCAGCAGAGATACATCAGCAGATACGCAGTATTTT
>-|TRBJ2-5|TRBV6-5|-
CASSPGLRETQYF
TGTGCCAGCAGCCCGGGACTCCGGGAGACCCAGTACTTC
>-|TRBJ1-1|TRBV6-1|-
CASSESSGGSTEAFF
TGTGCCAGCAGTGAAAGTAGCGGAGGGTCCACTGAAGCTTTCTTT
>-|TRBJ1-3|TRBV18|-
CASSPNPRAPGNTIYF
TGTGCCAGCTCACCGAACCCCAGGGCGCCTGGAAACACCATATATTTT
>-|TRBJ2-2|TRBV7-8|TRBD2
CASSRGRGAGELFF
TGTGCCAGCAGCCGAGGCCGGGGGGCCGGGGAGCTGTTTTTT
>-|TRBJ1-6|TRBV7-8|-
CASSPGGGRSNSPLHF
TGTGCCAGCAGCCCCGGGGGGGGGCGGTCTAATTCACCCCTCCACTTT
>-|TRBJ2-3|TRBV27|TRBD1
CASSLDRARSTDTQYF
TGTGCCAGCAGTCTCGACAGGGCGAGGTCCACAGATACGCAGTATTTT
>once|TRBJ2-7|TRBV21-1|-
CASSNRERVYEQYF
TGTGCCAGCAGCAATAGAGAACGTGTCTACGAGCAGTACTTC
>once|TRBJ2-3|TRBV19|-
CASSTPGNTDTQYF
TGTGCCAGTAGTACACCCGGGAACACAGATACGCAGTATTTT
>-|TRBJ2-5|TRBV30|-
CAWSVWDNQETQYF
TGTGCCTGGAGTGTTTGGGACAACCAAGAGACCCAGTACTTC
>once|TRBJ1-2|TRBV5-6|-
CASSSTVFYGYTF
TGTGCCAGCAGCTCGACAGTTTTCTATGGCTACACCTTC
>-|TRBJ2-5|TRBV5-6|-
CASSLSKETQYF
TGTGCCAGCAGCTTGTCAAAAGAGACCCAGTACTTC
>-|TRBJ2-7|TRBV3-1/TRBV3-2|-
CASSQRGGDEQYF
TGTGCCAGCAGCCAAAGGGGTGGGGACGAGCAGTACTTC
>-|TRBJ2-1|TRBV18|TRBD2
CASSPRVGGRQHNEQFF
TGTGCCAGCTCACCACGTGTGGGGGGGAGGCAACACAATGAGCAGTTCTTC
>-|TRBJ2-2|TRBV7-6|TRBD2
CASSPSGGLGELFF
TGTGCCAGCAGCCCAAGCGGGGGGCTCGGGGAGCTGTTTTTT
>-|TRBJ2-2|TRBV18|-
CASSPSRGRDTGELFF
TGTGCCAGCTCACCCTCTAGGGGTCGGGACACCGGGGAGCTGTTTTTT
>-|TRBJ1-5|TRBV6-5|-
CASSYGGAANQPQHF
TGTGCCAGCAGTTACGGCGGGGCGGCGAATCAGCCCCAGCATTTT
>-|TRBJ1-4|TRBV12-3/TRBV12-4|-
CASSFPDEKLFF
TGTGCCAGCAGTTTTCCTGATGAAAAACTGTTTTTT
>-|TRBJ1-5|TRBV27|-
CASRQGGKSNQPQHF
TGTGCCAGCAGACAGGGTGGCAAGAGCAATCAGCCCCAGCATTTT
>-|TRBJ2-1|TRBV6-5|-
CASRQDSSYNEQFF
TGTGCCAGCAGACAGGATTCCTCCTACAATGAGCAGTTCTTC
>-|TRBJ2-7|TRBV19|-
CASSIGPSRGTATYEQYF
TGTGCCAGTAGTATAGGCCCCTCCCGCGGGACTGCTACCTACGAGCAGTACTTC
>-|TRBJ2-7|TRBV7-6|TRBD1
CASSLGQGLSYEQYF
TGTGCCAGCAGCTTGGGACAGGGCCTCTCCTACGAGCAGTACTTC
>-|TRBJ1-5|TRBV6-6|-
CASRTSGGEGNQPQHF
TGTGCCAGCAGGACGTCGGGGGGTGAAGGCAATCAGCCCCAGCATTTT
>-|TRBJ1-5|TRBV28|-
CASILRGGTRNQPQHF
TGTGCCAGCATCTTGAGAGGTGGGACACGCAATCAGCCCCAGCATTTT
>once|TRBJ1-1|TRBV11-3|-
CASSFGAVGEAFF
TGTGCCAGCAGTTTTGGGGCCGTCGGTGAAGCTTTCTTT
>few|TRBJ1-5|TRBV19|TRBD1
CASSPWTGRGGPDQPQHF
TGTGCCAGTAGTCCGTGGACAGGTCGAGGAGGGCCTGATCAGCCCCAGCATTTT
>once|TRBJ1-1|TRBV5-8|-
CASSHDRGLGTEAFF
TGTGCCAGCAGCCACGACCGGGGGTTGGGCACTGAAGCTTTCTTT
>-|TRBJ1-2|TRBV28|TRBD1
CASISGTDTNYGYTF
TGTGCCAGCATCTCGGGGACAGACACTAACTATGGCTACACCTTC
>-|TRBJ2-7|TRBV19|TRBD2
CASSIGRGSYEQYF
TGTGCCAGTAGTATAGGGCGGGGGAGCTACGAGCAGTACTTC
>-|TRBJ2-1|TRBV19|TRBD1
CASSLGQGVYNEQFF
TGTGCCAGTAGTTTAGGACAGGGGGTCTACAATGAGCAGTTCTTC
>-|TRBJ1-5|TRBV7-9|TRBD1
CASSGTGDRQPQHF
TGTGCCAGCAGCGGGACAGGGGATAGGCAGCCCCAGCATTTT
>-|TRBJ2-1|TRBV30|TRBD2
CAWRSSGRTEQFF
TGTGCCTGGCGCTCTAGCGGGAGGACTGAGCAGTTCTTC
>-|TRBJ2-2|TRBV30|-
CAWGPDTGELFF
TGTGCCTGGGGCCCCGACACCGGGGAGCTGTTTTTT